The 21 T cell receptor beta chains below all came from one sample that was sequenced in a study of Ad26.COV2.S vaccination and SARS-CoV-2 variants. Treatment specified: about 20 received Ad26.COV2.S at low or high dose, single or two shots; 5 received placebo; per-sample allocation not given. The study sampled participants on day 63 after the first vaccine or placebo injection. The table came from immunoSEQ multiplex PCR; TCRdb's copy has only in-frame clones and leaves some out. Altogether about half a million clones are present, nearly 90% being singletons, with the ten largest covering 1.7%. This sample comprised peripheral blood, obtained in a trial of Ad26.COV2.S vaccine versus placebo. These receptors all come from a person aged 18 to 59 who received the Ad26.COV2.S COVID-19 vaccine or a placebo.

The rearrangement uses TRBV5-8 and TRBJ2-5; D is perhaps TRBD1 or TRBD2 (5 bases each). In germline, CDR1 is SGHTS, CDR2 YDEGEE. CDR3 length equals 14 residues. V shed 1 base and J shed 5 bases, with 12 bases lying between them. The CDR3 DNA is TGTGCCAGCAGCTTGTGGGGCAGGAGGGAGACCCAGTACTTC. It specifies CASSLWGRRETQYF.

This clone was counted once. This chain connects TRBV7-6 to TRBJ2-7, with no clear D. The CDR3 has 12 amino acids. CDR1 and CDR2 from the germline V gene are SGHVS and FNYEAQ. V was cut by 4 bases and J by 3 bases, with 7 bases left in between. The CDR3 nucleotides read TGTGCCAGCAGCTCCCTAGTCTACGAGCAGTACTTC. Its protein is CASSSLVYEQYF.

The genes are TRBV27 and TRBJ2-1, with 13 bases that match TRBD2. The germline V gene has CDR1 MNHEY and CDR2 SMNVEV (reference sequence). The V gene end was trimmed by 6 bases and the J gene end by 0 bases; junction bases not matched to a gene: 2. The CDR3 runs 16 residues. CDR3 nucleotide sequence: TGTGCCAGCAGCAGGACTAGCGGGAGCTCCTACAATGAGCAGTTCTTC. It translates to CASSRTSGSSYNEQFF.

The rearrangement joins TRBV5-6 to TRBJ2-3; D possibly corresponds to TRBD1 (6 bases). Germline V gene lookup returns CDR1 SGHDT and CDR2 YYEEEE. The V end lost 1 base, the J end lost 3 bases, and 15 bases lay between the germline ends. The CDR3 extends over 16 amino acids. In DNA, the CDR3 is TGTGCCAGCAGCTTGAGGGGTGTACAGGGAACAGATACGCAGTATTTT. This translates into CASSLRGVQGTDTQYF.

V is TRBV29-1 and J is TRBJ2-1; perhaps TRBD2 as D (7 bases). The length of the CDR3 is 16 residues. Germline-derived CDR1 and CDR2 are SQVTM and ANQGSEA. Written as DNA, the CDR3 is TGCACCTATTTAGGGCCGGGCAGGGAGGGGGACAATGAGCAGTTCTTC. This gives the protein CTYLGPGREGDNEQFF.

In this sample, this clone turned up once. V gene TRBV7-2 combines with J gene TRBJ1-2; D perhaps matches TRBD1 (5 bases). Trimming left V 1 base short and J 4 bases short, with 10 bases between. CDR1 and CDR2 (germline): SGHTA, FQGNSA. The CDR3 contains 14 residues. CDR3 sequence reads: CASSLVQGLYGYTF. DNA of the CDR3: TGTGCCAGCAGCTTAGTGCAGGGTCTCTATGGCTACACCTTC.

Concerning this clone itself: Other DNA sequences within the sample encode an identical CDR3. This chain links TRBV6-5 with TRBJ1-2, with unresolved D. The CDR3 is 11 amino acids. CDR1 MNHEY and CDR2 SVGAGI come from the germline V gene. V was pared by 2 bases and J by 8 bases, with 6 bases between. This CDR3 is CASSYGRGYTF. The CDR3 DNA reads as TGTGCCAGCAGTTACGGCCGGGGCTACACCTTC.

The chain employs TRBV7-2 and TRBJ2-7; D not resolved. The V gene's germline CDR1 is SGHTA and CDR2 FQGNSA. V dropped 5 bases and J dropped 0 bases, with 17 bases sitting between them. CDR3 length: 16 amino acids. CDR3: CASSLEGSLRSYEQYF. The CDR3 nucleotides are TGTGCCAGCAGCCTCGAAGGTTCACTCCGCTCCTACGAGCAGTACTTC.

The rearrangement uses TRBV10-2 and TRBJ1-2; D is ambiguous. V was shortened by 2 bases and J by 2 bases, with 9 bases between the two germline ends. The germline V gene has CDR1 WSHSY and CDR2 SAAADI. This CDR3 has 14 amino acids. The CDR3 region has the DNA TGCGCCAGCAGTGAGGCCGGAGCCAACTATGGCTACACCTTC. The encoded protein is CASSEAGANYGYTF.

The chain is built from TRBV30 and TRBJ1-2; D call uncertain. The CDR3 is 13 residues long. Germline CDR1 is GTSNPN and CDR2 is SVGIG (reference sequence). Trimming left V 3 bases short and J 1 base short, with 9 bases between. CDR3 DNA: TGTGCCTGGAGCGAAGGATTTAACTATGGCTACACCTTC. Encoded protein: CAWSEGFNYGYTF. Full variable domain (outside the CDR3, taken from reference TRBV30 and TRBJ1-2): SQTIHQWPATLVQPVGSPLSLECTVEGTSNPNLYWYRQAAGRGLQLLFYSVGIGQISSEVPQNLSASRPQDRQFILSSKKLLLSDSGFYLCAWSEGFNYGYTFGSGTRLTVV.

The table lists this clone with a few counts. J is TRBJ1-5 and V is TRBV7-6, with 11 bases that match TRBD1. The CDR3 loop spans 16 amino acids. V shed 5 bases and J 1 base; nucleotides not matched to a gene: 4. Germline loops: CDR1 SGHVS, CDR2 FNYEAQ. This chain's CDR3 is CASSAWDRGSNQPQHF. For the CDR3, the DNA is TGTGCCAGCAGCGCTTGGGACAGGGGGAGCAATCAGCCCCAGCATTTT.

The chain joins TRBV4-1 to TRBJ1-1; the D is unclear. Germline V gene data show CDR1 as MGHRA and CDR2 as YSYEKL. This CDR3 is 12 amino acids long. Trimming stripped 0 bases from V and 8 bases from J, with 7 bases between. The CDR3 here is CASSQEGWEAFF. DNA of the CDR3: TGCGCCAGCAGCCAAGAAGGGTGGGAAGCTTTCTTT.

This clone occurred once. The gene calls are TRBV2 and TRBJ2-5; D unresolved. Per germline, CDR1 SNHLY and CDR2 FYNNEI. The CDR3 is 13 amino acids. Trimming removed 6 bases from V and 5 bases from J, with 13 bases in between. The CDR3, as DNA: TGTGCCAGCAGCAGCGAAGTGAGGGAGACCCAGTACTTC. This encodes CASSSEVRETQYF. The complete variable domain, with remaining parts taken from reference TRBV2 and TRBJ2-5, reads EPEVTQTPSHQVTQMGQEVILRCVPISNHLYFYWYRQILGQKVEFLVSFYNNEISEKSEIFDDQFSVERPDGSNFTLKIRSTKLEDSAMYFCASSSEVRETQYFGPGTRLLVL.

This chain uses TRBV4-2 with TRBJ1-2, with D tentatively TRBD1 (6 bases). Trimming pared 0 bases from V and 1 base from J, leaving 12 bases between. The CDR3 has 16 amino acids. The germline V gene encodes CDR1 LGHNA and CDR2 YNFKEQ. In nucleotides, the CDR3 is TGTGCCAGCAGCCAAGACCCCAGGGGTGATAACTATGGCTACACCTTC. This sequence encodes CASSQDPRGDNYGYTF.

The V call is TRBV2, the J call TRBJ1-1; D is possibly TRBD1 (6 bases). The germline CDR1 and CDR2 sequences are SNHLY and FYNNEI. The CDR3 contains 17 residues. V was cut by 5 bases and J by 1 base, with 20 bases left in between. CDR3 residues: CASSHRTQTGKNTEAFF. DNA of the CDR3: TGTGCCAGCAGTCATCGTACCCAGACAGGAAAGAACACTGAAGCTTTCTTT. Full variable domain (outside the CDR3, taken from reference TRBV2 and TRBJ1-1): EPEVTQTPSHQVTQMGQEVILRCVPISNHLYFYWYRQILGQKVEFLVSFYNNEISEKSEIFDDQFSVERPDGSNFTLKIRSTKLEDSAMYFCASSHRTQTGKNTEAFFGQGTRLTVV.

The rearrangement links TRBV14 to TRBJ1-1, with D uncertain. V lost 1 base to trimming and J lost 0 bases, with 9 bases between them. This CDR3 comprises 15 residues. Germline-derived CDR1 and CDR2 are SGHDN and FVKESK. The CDR3 DNA is TGTGCCAGCAGCCAAGGCCGAAACATGAACACTGAAGCTTTCTTT. This gives the protein CASSQGRNMNTEAFF.

The chain recombines TRBV12-3 or TRBV12-4 with TRBJ1-1; D gene unclear. This CDR3 is 13 amino acids long. Trimming stripped 3 bases from V and 2 bases from J, with 7 bases between. This chain's CDR3 is CASSFNRNTEAFF. The CDR3 region has the DNA TGTGCCAGCAGTTTCAACAGAAACACTGAAGCTTTCTTT.

V usage is TRBV14 and J usage is TRBJ2-3, with D possibly TRBD2 on 6 matching bases. With 2 bases removed from V and 2 bases from J, the gap between germline ends came to 11 bases. Germline V gene data show CDR1 as SGHDN and CDR2 as FVKESK. The length of the CDR3 is 15 residues. CDR3 protein: CASSQSGLVTDTQYF. CDR3 nucleotide sequence: TGTGCCAGCAGCCAATCGGGACTCGTCACAGATACGCAGTATTTT. Combining the CDR3 with reference TRBV14 and TRBJ2-3 gives the whole variable domain EAGVTQFPSHSVIEKGQTVTLRCDPISGHDNLYWYRRVMGKEIKFLLHFVKESKQDESGMPNNRFLAERTGGTYSTLKVQPAELEDSGVYFCASSQSGLVTDTQYFGPGTRLTVL.

The chain combines TRBV6-1 with TRBJ1-6, with 8 bases lining up with TRBD1. The CDR3 contains 16 residues. The V gene end was trimmed by 0 bases and the J gene end by 8 bases; junction bases not matched to a gene: 6. Germline V gives CDR1 MNHNS, CDR2 SASEGT. The CDR3 region is CASSEAVDRVYSPLHF. DNA for the CDR3: TGTGCCAGCAGTGAAGCGGTGGACAGGGTGTATTCACCCCTCCACTTT.

This sequence joins TRBV21-1 and TRBJ2-7; the table's D call TRBD1 went unverified against the DNA. TRBV21-1 is classified as a pseudogene. The CDR3 totals 15 residues. The CDR3 nucleotides read TGTGCCAGCAGCAATGGCAGGACAGGGTGTTACGAGCAGTACTTC. The encoded protein is CASSNGRTGCYEQYF.

The V gene is TRBV5-1, the J gene TRBJ2-1; possible D gene TRBD1, 6 bases. The V and J ends lost 2 bases and 8 bases respectively, with 26 bases between them. The CDR3 length is 18 residues. Per the germline V gene, CDR1 is SGHRS and CDR2 is YFSETQ. The CDR3 sequence: CASSFAPLGQQTRDEQFF. The CDR3 DNA follows: TGCGCCAGCAGCTTTGCCCCACTCGGACAGCAAACTAGGGATGAGCAGTTCTTC.